Presented here are 23 T cell receptor beta chains from one specimen sequenced in a study of blood T cell repertoires in COVID-19. Sequenced by immunoSEQ multiplex PCR; TCRdb stores in-frame clones only, minus some. The sample records almost 200,000 clones, 85% being singletons. Sequencing was done on a sample of peripheral blood. These receptors all come from a man between 60 and 75 years old with COVID-19, enrolled during active disease.

This clone was picked up a small number of times. The chain uses TRBV7-2 and TRBJ2-7, with 9 bases aligning to TRBD1. The germline V gene encodes CDR1 SGHTA and CDR2 FQGNSA. The CDR3 is 14 residues long. V lost 4 bases, J lost 2 bases, and 3 bases stayed unmatched. The CDR3 DNA reads as TGTGCCAGCAGCTCGGACAGGGGCCCCTACGAGCAGTACTTC. Its protein is CASSSDRGPYEQYF.

This sequence joins TRBV6-5 and TRBJ1-4; D uncertain. Trimming took 6 bases from V and 8 from J, leaving 10 bases between them. The length of the CDR3 is 12 residues. Germline V gene data show CDR1 as MNHEY and CDR2 as SVGAGI. CDR3 nucleotides: TGTGCCAGCAGACAGCCGGGGGAAAAACTGTTTTTT. This translates into CASRQPGEKLFF.

The chain uses TRBV3-1 (or the pseudogene TRBV3-2) and TRBJ1-5; D remains unclear. The V gene's germline CDR1 is LGHDT and CDR2 YNNKEL (reference sequence). CDR3 length: 13 residues. V was clipped by 4 bases and J by 2 bases, with 6 bases between them. CDR3 DNA: TGTGCCAGCAGCCTTGCAGGCAATCAGCCCCAGCATTTT. It encodes CASSLAGNQPQHF.

This CDR3 is CASSSTPTRSSYEQYF. CDR3 bases: TGTGCCAGCAGCTCTACCCCAACCCGAAGCTCCTACGAGCAGTACTTC. V usage is TRBV9 and J usage is TRBJ2-7; D uncertain. Germline V CDR1 and CDR2: SGDLS, YYNGEE. The CDR3 consists of 16 residues. Trimming left V 4 bases short and J 0 bases short, with 17 bases between.

The genes are TRBV28 and TRBJ1-6, with D perhaps matching TRBD1 (6 bases). The CDR3 has 16 amino acids. Germline loops: CDR1 MDHEN, CDR2 SYDVKM. V was trimmed by 6 bases and J by 7 bases, leaving 19 bases between them. The CDR3 region is CASRETGFLMNSPLHF. The CDR3 nucleotides read TGTGCCAGCAGGGAGACAGGTTTCCTGATGAATTCACCCCTCCACTTT.

There are a few counts of this clone. Here the CDR3 reads CASGAGTDTQYF. The DNA for the CDR3 is TGCGCCAGCGGAGCGGGAACAGATACGCAGTATTTT. The chain recombines TRBV5-1 with TRBJ2-3, with 7 bases fitting TRBD2. This CDR3 contains 12 residues. Germline trimming cut 7 bases from V and 3 bases from J; bases unmatched to any gene: 2. The germline V gene encodes CDR1 SGHRS and CDR2 YFSETQ.

This clone appeared a few times. This chain connects TRBV4-1 to TRBJ1-1, with TRBD1 as a possible D gene (5 bases). Germline CDR1 reads MGHRA; CDR2 reads YSYEKL. The CDR3 contains 15 residues. V lost 1 base and J lost 6, with 15 bases in between. The CDR3: CASSQAPGGRAEAFF. Here the CDR3 DNA reads TGCGCCAGCAGCCAAGCTCCGGGGGGTAGGGCTGAAGCTTTCTTT.

The chain recombines TRBV23-1 with TRBJ1-5, with 9 bases that match TRBD1. Being an ORF, TRBV23-1 has a function that is uncertain. The CDR3 extends over 18 amino acids. Germline trimming cut 2 bases from V and 7 bases from J; bases unmatched to any gene: 15. The CDR3 protein is CASSQTEGSGTGRQPQHF. Written as DNA, the CDR3 is TGCGCCAGCAGTCAAACCGAAGGATCCGGGACAGGGAGGCAGCCCCAGCATTTT.

The chain joins TRBV29-1 to TRBJ1-2; no firm D call. Per germline, CDR1 SQVTM and CDR2 ANQGSEA. Trimming pared 7 bases from V and 7 bases from J, leaving 13 bases between. The CDR3 is made up of 11 amino acids. The DNA for the CDR3 is TGCAGCGAATGGGGAGTAGGTGGCTACACCTTC. Protein product: CSEWGVGGYTF.

This sequence joins TRBV28 and TRBJ2-2, with D perhaps TRBD1 (6 bases). This CDR3 region has 16 residues. Looked up from germline, CDR1 is MDHEN and CDR2 is SYDVKM. Between the trimmed V and J ends, which lost 3 bases and 4 bases, there was a span of 15 bases. CDR3 sequence: CASSFQGTVGTGELFF. The CDR3 DNA is TGTGCCAGCAGTTTCCAGGGGACCGTGGGCACCGGGGAGCTGTTTTTT.

The chain recombines TRBV9 with TRBJ1-3, with TRBD1 identical over 8 bases. From germline, CDR1 is SGDLS and CDR2 YYNGEE. V lost 0 bases, J lost 4 bases, and 6 bases stayed unmatched. The CDR3 consists of 16 residues. The CDR3 nucleotides are TGTGCCAGCAGCGTAGGCCCGGACAGGGCCGGAAACACCATATATTTT. Translated, it gives CASSVGPDRAGNTIYF. The full variable domain, with the rest looked up from reference TRBV9 and TRBJ1-3, is DSGVTQTPKHLITATGQRVTLRCSPRSGDLSVYWYQQSLDQGLQFLIQYYNGEERAKGNILERFSAQQFPDLHSELNLSSLELGDSALYFCASSVGPDRAGNTIYFGEGSWLTVV.

The chain employs TRBV14 and TRBJ2-1; tentatively, D is TRBD1 (6 bases). The CDR3 is made up of 18 amino acids. The germline CDR1 and CDR2 sequences are SGHDN and FVKESK. Trimming stripped 0 bases from V and 2 bases from J, with 17 bases between. The CDR3 is CASSQDRGPSVPYNEQFF. DNA of the CDR3: TGTGCCAGCAGCCAAGACAGGGGCCCCAGCGTACCCTACAATGAGCAGTTCTTC.

The chain has TRBV7-9 and TRBJ1-3, with D unclear. The CDR3 is 14 residues long. V was clipped by 5 bases and J by 0 bases, with 8 bases between them. The germline CDR1 and CDR2 sequences are SEHNR and FQNEAQ (reference sequence). The CDR3 spells CASSPSGSGNTIYF. CDR3 sequence (DNA): TGTGCCAGCAGCCCGTCGGGCTCTGGAAACACCATATATTTT.

The rearrangement links TRBV11-3 to TRBJ2-7; perhaps TRBD1 as D (5 bases). Per germline, CDR1 SGHNT and CDR2 YENEEA. The CDR3 is 13 amino acids. The V gene lost 4 bases and the J gene lost 6 bases, with 13 bases spanning the gap. The CDR3 here is CASSSGAVGEQYF. The CDR3 nucleotides read TGTGCCAGCAGCTCTGGGGCAGTAGGCGAGCAGTACTTC.

The chain has TRBV12-3 or TRBV12-4 and TRBJ1-1, with D uncertain. V lost 3 bases, J lost 3 bases, and 8 bases lay in between. The CDR3 loop spans 13 amino acids. Here the CDR3 DNA reads TGTGCCAGCAGTTTTACTCGGTACACTGAAGCTTTCTTT. Encoded protein: CASSFTRYTEAFF.

This rearrangement joins TRBV9 to TRBJ1-6; no firm D call. The ends were cut back, 0 bases at V and 10 bases at J, with 14 bases in the middle. CDR1 and CDR2 (germline): SGDLS, YYNGEE. This CDR3 is built from 15 residues. The CDR3 is CASSVGAPGKSPLHF. Written as DNA, the CDR3 is TGTGCCAGCAGCGTAGGGGCGCCGGGAAAATCACCCCTCCACTTT.

This clone is a singleton in its sample. The chain links TRBV5-6 to TRBJ1-3; D is possibly TRBD1 (5 bases). The V gene's germline CDR1 is SGHDT and CDR2 YYEEEE. Trimming removed 1 base from V and 3 bases from J, with 11 bases in between. The CDR3 contains 15 residues. The CDR3 sequence is CASSLYSGGGNTIYF. The CDR3 DNA is TGTGCCAGCAGCTTGTATTCGGGGGGTGGAAACACCATATATTTT.

The V gene is TRBV3-1 (or the pseudogene TRBV3-2), the J gene TRBJ2-1, with 9 bases aligning to TRBD2. Germline V gene sequence: CDR1 LGHDT, CDR2 YNNKEL (reference sequence). Losses at the gene ends were 0 bases for V and 8 bases for J; bases not matched to a gene: 8. The CDR3 is 16 residues long. The chain's CDR3 is CASSQDRLADGDEQFF. The CDR3 coding sequence is TGTGCCAGCAGCCAAGATCGACTAGCGGACGGGGATGAGCAGTTCTTC.

V gene TRBV7-2 combines with J gene TRBJ1-2, with D perhaps TRBD1 (5 bases). CDR1 is SGHTA and CDR2 is FQGNSA in the germline V gene. The CDR3 is made up of 15 amino acids. With 6 bases removed from V and 2 bases from J, the gap between germline ends came to 16 bases. The CDR3 loop is CASSIRPGGNYGYTF. The DNA for the CDR3 is TGTGCCAGCAGTATCCGACCCGGGGGAAACTATGGCTACACCTTC.

This clone was seen only once. The chain couples TRBV11-2 to TRBJ2-7; the D gene is possibly TRBD2 (5 bases). The germline V and J ends were trimmed by 0 bases and 5 bases, with 8 bases remaining between them. CDR1 is SGHAT and CDR2 is FQNNGV in the germline V gene. The CDR3 has 13 amino acids. The CDR3 region is CASSLERGNEQYF. For the CDR3, the DNA is TGTGCCAGCAGCTTAGAACGGGGAAACGAGCAGTACTTC.

V gene TRBV7-2 combines with J gene TRBJ2-1, with a weak D call TRBD2 (7 bases). Trimming took off 1 base at V and 2 bases at J, with 12 bases between the two ends. Germline loops: CDR1 SGHTA, CDR2 FQGNSA. This CDR3 is built from 16 residues. The CDR3 sequence is CASSLGWGGTYNEQFF. The DNA of the CDR3 is TGTGCCAGCAGCTTAGGTTGGGGGGGCACCTACAATGAGCAGTTCTTC. The full variable domain, rest sourced from reference TRBV7-2 and TRBJ2-1, is GAGVSQSPSNKVTEKGKDVELRCDPISGHTALYWYRQSLGQGLEFLIYFQGNSAPDKSGLPSDRFSAERTGGSVSTLTIQRTQQEDSAVYLCASSLGWGGTYNEQFFGPGTRLTVL.

Comment on this clone: Its ends do not fully match the called genes, so a read error is possible. V usage is TRBV29-1 and J usage is TRBJ2-3; a possible D gene is TRBD2 (6 bases). This CDR3 region has 14 residues. Germline CDR1 and CDR2: SQVTM and ANQGSEA. CDR3 in DNA: TGCAGCGTCGAAGGGCTAGCGAGCACAGATACGCAGTATTTT. Its protein product is CSVEGLASTDTQYF.

In DNA, the CDR3 is TGTGCCAGCAGCCCCCGGTGGGGCGAGGCTGAGCAGTTCTTC. It specifies CASSPRWGEAEQFF. V is TRBV5-4 and J is TRBJ2-1; D may be TRBD1 (5 bases). CDR3 size: 14 residues. The germline gives CDR1 SGHNT, CDR2 YYREEE (reference sequence). Trimming took off 4 bases at V and 9 bases at J, with 17 bases between the two ends. The variable domain in full, completed from reference TRBV5-4 and TRBJ2-1, reads ETGVTQSPTHLIKTRGQQVTLRCSSQSGHNTVSWYQQALGQGPQFIFQYYREEENGRGNFPPRFSGLQFPNYSSELNVNALELDDSALYLCASSPRWGEAEQFFGPGTRLTVL.